Reported below is one T cell receptor beta chain. The data belong to a study of blood T cell repertoires in COVID-19. Study-wide context: The origin of the acute and convalescent COVID-19 samples was the United States, Italy and Spain. PBMCs, B-cell-depleted T cells, or T cells provided the cDNA or gDNA that made up the material.

The J segment lost 6 bases and the V segment lost 1 base, leaving 4 bases of the junction unmatched. The CDR3 is 14 residues long. Per germline, CDR1 LNHNV and CDR2 YYDKDF (reference sequence). In the original processing: Estimates of nucleated cell counts were drawn from the amplification of reference gene primers. The table came from immunoSEQ multiplex PCR; TCRdb's copy has only in-frame clones and leaves some out. For V, J and clone size, that table is used; D and trimming come from the DNA. The sample lists about 490,000 clones, roughly 85% occurring once. The sample was peripheral blood. V and J are TRBV15 and TRBJ1-2, with 8 bases identical to TRBD1. This TCR came from a human donor in a cohort sampled during active COVID-19. In DNA, the CDR3 is TGTGCCACCAGCAGAGGGGCAGGGGGCGATGGCTACACCTTC. Its translation: CATSRGAGGDGYTF.